This T cell receptor beta chain comes out of a study of blood T cell repertoires in COVID-19. The CDR3 has 14 amino acids. V was clipped by 5 bases and J by 0 bases, with 11 bases between them. CDR1 and CDR2 (germline): LNHDA, SQIVND (reference sequence). Clones were sequenced by immunoSEQ multiplex PCR, and TCRdb holds only the in-frame ones, with some missing. The data contain 61,000 or so clones, around four fifths of them singletons. The chain has TRBV19 and TRBJ2-7, with a tentative D call TRBD1 (6 bases). Sample: peripheral blood. The sequence derives from a woman in her seventies with acute or convalescent COVID-19. CDR3 DNA: TGTGCCAGTAGTCTTTGGGGGCGCTCCTACGAGCAGTACTTC. This encodes CASSLWGRSYEQYF.